A single sample is the source of the 7 T cell receptor beta chains below, sequenced in a study of blood T cell repertoires in COVID-19 (TCRdb year 2020). Library preparation employed the immunoSEQ multiplex PCR assay. TCRdb took this table from immuneACCESS and kept in-frame rearrangements with V and J called. Such tables lack part of the clones; where checked against another copy, unresolved V genes explain under half of the gap, and the rest is unexplained. The sample includes tens of thousands of clones, with more than 75% observed a single time. Around 4.5% of the sample is taken by the ten largest. The sequencing input was peripheral blood. Receptors were obtained from a woman older than 75 with active COVID-19.

The chain couples TRBV6-5 to TRBJ2-5, with 7 nucleotides matching TRBD1. This CDR3 region has 13 residues. V dropped 4 bases and J dropped 6; count of bases not matched to a gene: 5. The germline CDR1 and CDR2 sequences are MNHEY and SVGAGI. The CDR3 sequence: CASSFDRDQTQYF. The CDR3 bases are TGTGCCAGCAGTTTTGACAGGGATCAGACCCAGTACTTC.

The chain employs TRBV28 and TRBJ2-1, with 11 nucleotides matching TRBD2. Trimming removed 5 bases from V and 8 bases from J; junction bases left unmatched: 17. The CDR3 is made up of 18 amino acids. The germline V gene encodes CDR1 MDHEN and CDR2 SYDVKM. The CDR3 nucleotides read TGTGCCAGCAGTCCCTACGTCCTTAGCGGGAGGGCCAGGGATGAGCAGTTCTTC. As protein: CASSPYVLSGRARDEQFF.

This rearrangement joins TRBV30 to TRBJ1-4, with no clear D. V was shortened by 3 bases and J by 0 bases, with 5 bases between the two germline ends. The CDR3 consists of 13 residues. The germline V gene encodes CDR1 GTSNPN and CDR2 SVGIG (reference sequence). The CDR3 loop is CAWRRSTNEKLFF. The CDR3 bases are TGTGCCTGGAGGCGTTCAACTAATGAAAAACTGTTTTTT.

V is TRBV7-9 and J is TRBJ1-1; D not certain. CDR3 length: 14 amino acids. V lost 1 base, J lost 0 bases, and 6 bases lay in between. Germline assignment: CDR1 SEHNR and CDR2 FQNEAQ (reference sequence). DNA for the CDR3: TGTGCCAGCAGCTTAGGGCGGATGAACACTGAAGCTTTCTTT. Translating gives CASSLGRMNTEAFF. Variable domain in full (rest from reference TRBV7-9 and TRBJ1-1): DTGVSQNPRHKITKRGQNVTFRCDPISEHNRLYWYRQTLGQGPEFLTYFQNEAQLEKSRLLSDRFSAERPKGSFSTLEIQRTEQGDSAMYLCASSLGRMNTEAFFGQGTRLTVV.

The chain carries TRBV7-2 and TRBJ2-3; 11 bases agree with TRBD2. The CDR3 has 18 amino acids. The germline V gene encodes CDR1 SGHTA and CDR2 FQGNSA. V lost 5 bases and J lost 3; bases outside the gene matches: 13. The CDR3 here is CASSPQSTSGRRTDTQYF. Here the CDR3 DNA reads TGTGCCAGCAGCCCTCAATCTACTAGCGGGAGAAGGACAGATACGCAGTATTTT.

The gene calls are TRBV5-4 and TRBJ2-7, with 9 bases identical to TRBD2. The CDR3 runs to 16 residues. Germline loops: CDR1 SGHNT, CDR2 YYREEE (reference sequence). Trimming removed 0 bases from V and 4 bases from J; junction bases left unmatched: 8. The CDR3 is CASSLASSGVPYEQYF. Written as DNA, the CDR3 is TGTGCCAGCAGCTTGGCCTCTAGCGGGGTTCCATACGAGCAGTACTTC.

The genes are TRBV5-1 and TRBJ2-3, with 9 bases identical to TRBD2. The V gene's germline CDR1 is SGHRS and CDR2 YFSETQ. The CDR3 extends over 16 amino acids. After removal of 0 bases from V and 2 bases from J, the junction contained 4 bases not matched to a gene. The CDR3 sequence is CASSLDLAGNTDTQYF. The DNA for the CDR3 is TGCGCCAGCAGCTTGGATCTAGCGGGAAACACAGATACGCAGTATTTT.